This is a list of T cell receptor beta chains from one sample in a study of PD-1 blockade in classical Hodgkin lymphoma. Using immunoSEQ multiplex PCR, the repertoire was profiled, and TCRdb retains in-frame clones only, with some absent. Here the sample spans about 15,000 clones, over 70% being singletons. This specimen was CD4+ T cells from blood, taken before the fourth cycle of nivolumab. These receptors all stem from a human donor with classical Hodgkin lymphoma. CDR3s include the opening cysteine and the closing phenylalanine or tryptophan. Fields, in order: clone size, J gene, V gene, D gene, CDR3 DNA, CDR3 protein. The D gene is left open where the match is weak. Expanded clones get a size class; other rows say once, few or many, or leave the size out.

clone size: NA
J gene: TRBJ2-1
V gene: TRBV29-1
D gene: NA
CDR3 DNA: TGCAGCGTTGAGGACAGAGCTAACTCCTACAATGAGCAGTTCTTC
CDR3 protein: CSVEDRANSYNEQFF

clone size: NA
J gene: TRBJ2-3
V gene: TRBV28
D gene: NA
CDR3 DNA: TGTGCCAGCAGTTTACCCACCGAACACACAGATACGCAGTATTTT
CDR3 protein: CASSLPTEHTDTQYF

clone size: few
J gene: TRBJ2-3
V gene: TRBV4-1
D gene: NA
CDR3 DNA: TGCGCCAGCAGCCAAGTAGGAGATACGCAGTATTTT
CDR3 protein: CASSQVGDTQYF

clone size: NA
J gene: TRBJ2-1
V gene: TRBV10-3
D gene: TRBD1
CDR3 DNA: TGTGCCATCAGTAACCGGGACAGTTCCTACAATGAGCAGTTCTTC
CDR3 protein: CAISNRDSSYNEQFF

clone size: few
J gene: TRBJ1-1
V gene: TRBV19
D gene: NA
CDR3 DNA: TGTGCCAGTAGTCTTAACAGGGTGCGGACTGAAGCTTTCTTT
CDR3 protein: CASSLNRVRTEAFF

clone size: NA
J gene: TRBJ2-1
V gene: TRBV19
D gene: TRBD2
CDR3 DNA: TGTGCCAGTACCTCCGGACTAGCGGGAGACAATGAGCAGTTCTTC
CDR3 protein: CASTSGLAGDNEQFF

clone size: NA
J gene: TRBJ1-2
V gene: TRBV6-4
D gene: NA
CDR3 DNA: TGTGCCAGCAGTGTCCACGGGGGCCAGGGCTACACCTTC
CDR3 protein: CASSVHGGQGYTF

clone size: NA
J gene: TRBJ2-1
V gene: TRBV6-1
D gene: NA
CDR3 DNA: TGTGCCAGCAGTGAAAATGGCCCCTATGAGCAGTTCTTC
CDR3 protein: CASSENGPYEQFF

clone size: few
J gene: TRBJ1-5
V gene: TRBV15
D gene: NA
CDR3 DNA: TGTGCCACCAGTCAAGCGGGGAGCACTCAGCCCCAGCATTTT
CDR3 protein: CATSQAGSTQPQHF

clone size: once
J gene: TRBJ2-5
V gene: TRBV5-1
D gene: TRBD2
CDR3 DNA: TGCGCCAGCAGCAAGGGACTAGCGGGCGTACAAGAGACCCAGTACTTC
CDR3 protein: CASSKGLAGVQETQYF

clone size: NA
J gene: TRBJ2-5
V gene: TRBV14
D gene: NA
CDR3 DNA: TGTGCCAGCAGCCAAGTGGCAGGGAAAGAGACCCAGTACTTC
CDR3 protein: CASSQVAGKETQYF

clone size: NA
J gene: TRBJ1-1
V gene: TRBV10-3
D gene: NA
CDR3 DNA: TGTGCCATCAGGACCGGACAGATGAACACTGAAGCTTTCTTT
CDR3 protein: CAIRTGQMNTEAFF

clone size: NA
J gene: TRBJ1-6
V gene: TRBV18
D gene: NA
CDR3 DNA: TGTGCCAGCTCACCAAGGGGTGATCCCCTCCACTTT
CDR3 protein: CASSPRGDPLHF

clone size: few
J gene: TRBJ2-2
V gene: TRBV19
D gene: TRBD1
CDR3 DNA: TGTGCCAGTAGTAACGGACAGGGGGATGGCACCGGGGAGCTGTTTTTT
CDR3 protein: CASSNGQGDGTGELFF

clone size: NA
J gene: TRBJ2-7
V gene: TRBV10-3
D gene: TRBD1
CDR3 DNA: TGTGCCATCATGGCGGCAGGGGGAAACTACGAGCAGTACTTC
CDR3 protein: CAIMAAGGNYEQYF

clone size: NA
J gene: TRBJ2-1
V gene: TRBV18
D gene: NA
CDR3 DNA: TGTGCCAGCTCCCCCCAGATCAATGAGCAGTTCTTC
CDR3 protein: CASSPQINEQFF

clone size: NA
J gene: TRBJ1-1
V gene: TRBV10-3
D gene: TRBD1
CDR3 DNA: TGTGCCATCAGTGCATGGACAGGGGAGGGGAACACTGAAGCTTTCTTT
CDR3 protein: CAISAWTGEGNTEAFF

clone size: NA
J gene: TRBJ2-2
V gene: TRBV28
D gene: NA
CDR3 DNA: TGTGCCAGCAGAGAGGGGACCCGGGAGCTGTTTTTT
CDR3 protein: CASREGTRELFF

clone size: few
J gene: TRBJ2-7
V gene: TRBV5-1
D gene: NA
CDR3 DNA: TGCGCCAGCAGCTCTACCCCAGGCCGACTAGACAGTTCCGAGCAGTACTTC
CDR3 protein: CASSSTPGRLDSSEQYF

clone size: NA
J gene: TRBJ1-2
V gene: TRBV15
D gene: TRBD1
CDR3 DNA: TGTGCCACCAGCAGAGCCTCGACAGGGTATGGCTACACCTTC
CDR3 protein: CATSRASTGYGYTF

clone size: NA
J gene: TRBJ2-1
V gene: TRBV14
D gene: NA
CDR3 DNA: TGTGCCAGCAGCCAAGCCTGGGGCCAGAGCTCCTACAATGAGCAGTTCTTC
CDR3 protein: CASSQAWGQSSYNEQFF

clone size: NA
J gene: TRBJ2-7
V gene: TRBV30
D gene: NA
CDR3 DNA: TGTGCCTGGAGTCGTTTCAGGGCCTACGAGCAGTACTTC
CDR3 protein: CAWSRFRAYEQYF

clone size: NA
J gene: TRBJ1-5
V gene: TRBV2
D gene: TRBD1
CDR3 DNA: TGTGCCAGCGCGGGGGGACAGAACAATCAGCCCCAGCATTTT
CDR3 protein: CASAGGQNNQPQHF

clone size: once
J gene: TRBJ2-3
V gene: TRBV4-1
D gene: NA
CDR3 DNA: TGCGCCAGCAGCCTTACTTCCACTAATACGCAGTATTTT
CDR3 protein: CASSLTSTNTQYF

clone size: once
J gene: TRBJ2-7
V gene: TRBV19
D gene: NA
CDR3 DNA: TGTGCCAGTAGTCGATACGTGTCCTACGAGCAGTACTTC
CDR3 protein: CASSRYVSYEQYF

clone size: NA
J gene: TRBJ2-7
V gene: TRBV18
D gene: NA
CDR3 DNA: TGTGCCAGCTCACCAGGACAGTCAGCCCTCTACGAGCAGTACTTC
CDR3 protein: CASSPGQSALYEQYF

clone size: NA
J gene: TRBJ2-6
V gene: TRBV29-1
D gene: NA
CDR3 DNA: TGCAGCGTTGTATCGTCAGGAACCTCTGGGGCCAACGTCCTGACTTTC
CDR3 protein: CSVVSSGTSGANVLTF

clone size: NA
J gene: TRBJ2-3
V gene: TRBV7-7
D gene: TRBD2
CDR3 DNA: TGTGCCAGCAGCTTAGTGGCTAGCGGGAGGGTAGCAGATACGCAGTATTTT
CDR3 protein: CASSLVASGRVADTQYF

clone size: NA
J gene: TRBJ1-2
V gene: TRBV10-3
D gene: NA
CDR3 DNA: TGTGCCATCAGTGAGTCGACTCGGACGGAATCTAACTATGGCTACACCTTC
CDR3 protein: CAISESTRTESNYGYTF

clone size: NA
J gene: TRBJ1-2
V gene: TRBV6-1
D gene: NA
CDR3 DNA: TGTGCCAGCAGCCCACTTCGGGGCTATGGCTACACCTTC
CDR3 protein: CASSPLRGYGYTF

clone size: NA
J gene: TRBJ1-5
V gene: TRBV4-1
D gene: NA
CDR3 DNA: TGCGCCAGCAGCTCAACGCAGGGCGGTTATCAGCCCCAGCATTTT
CDR3 protein: CASSSTQGGYQPQHF

clone size: NA
J gene: TRBJ2-1
V gene: TRBV7-8
D gene: NA
CDR3 DNA: TGTGCCAGCAGCTTAGCAGGGACGGGTGAGCAGTTCTTC
CDR3 protein: CASSLAGTGEQFF

clone size: NA
J gene: TRBJ2-2
V gene: TRBV7-8
D gene: NA
CDR3 DNA: TGTGCCAGCAGCCGAGGGCACGCCGGCGGGAAGAACACCGGGGAGCTGTTTTTT
CDR3 protein: CASSRGHAGGKNTGELFF

clone size: NA
J gene: TRBJ2-2
V gene: TRBV14
D gene: NA
CDR3 DNA: TGTGCCAGCAGCCCGGGACCCCCGGGGGAGCTGTTTTTT
CDR3 protein: CASSPGPPGELFF

clone size: NA
J gene: TRBJ1-4
V gene: TRBV5-1
D gene: NA
CDR3 DNA: TGCGCCAGCAGAGGAAAACTGTTTTTT
CDR3 protein: CASRGKLFF

clone size: NA
J gene: TRBJ2-7
V gene: TRBV6-5
D gene: NA
CDR3 DNA: TGTGCCAGCAGTTACCTTATGGCAGGTACCTACGAGCAGTACTTC
CDR3 protein: CASSYLMAGTYEQYF

clone size: NA
J gene: TRBJ1-4
V gene: TRBV6-5
D gene: TRBD1
CDR3 DNA: TGTGCCAGCAGAACAGGGGATGAAAAACTGTTTTTT
CDR3 protein: CASRTGDEKLFF

clone size: NA
J gene: TRBJ2-5
V gene: TRBV5-1
D gene: NA
CDR3 DNA: TGCGCCAGCAGCTTGGGGGGGACCCAAGAGACCCAGTACTTC
CDR3 protein: CASSLGGTQETQYF

clone size: NA
J gene: TRBJ1-2
V gene: TRBV10-3
D gene: TRBD1
CDR3 DNA: TGTGCCATCAGTGAGTCGAGAGACAGGGGCTTTGGCTACACCTTC
CDR3 protein: CAISESRDRGFGYTF

clone size: NA
J gene: TRBJ1-2
V gene: TRBV7-9
D gene: NA
CDR3 DNA: TGTGCCAGCAGACCCCCCGAAAGCCCTACCTATGGCTACACCTTC
CDR3 protein: CASRPPESPTYGYTF

clone size: NA
J gene: TRBJ2-2
V gene: TRBV5-1
D gene: NA
CDR3 DNA: TGCGCCAGCAGTCCGGGGACATTCTTCAGCGCCGGGGAGCTGTTTTTT
CDR3 protein: CASSPGTFFSAGELFF

clone size: few
J gene: TRBJ1-4
V gene: TRBV27
D gene: TRBD1
CDR3 DNA: TGTGCCAGCAGACCTGGACAGGGTTACGAAAAACTGTTTTTT
CDR3 protein: CASRPGQGYEKLFF

clone size: once
J gene: TRBJ2-3
V gene: TRBV10-2
D gene: TRBD2
CDR3 DNA: TGCGCCAGCAGTCGGGCTAGCGGGGGCACAGATACGCAGTATTTT
CDR3 protein: CASSRASGGTDTQYF

clone size: NA
J gene: TRBJ2-7
V gene: TRBV19
D gene: TRBD2
CDR3 DNA: TGTGCCAGTAGTATCCTAGCGGGAGTGTCCGAGCAGTACTTC
CDR3 protein: CASSILAGVSEQYF

clone size: NA
J gene: TRBJ2-7
V gene: TRBV27
D gene: TRBD2
CDR3 DNA: TGTGCCAGCAGTTTAGGCGGGGGGTACTCCTACGAGCAGTACTTC
CDR3 protein: CASSLGGGYSYEQYF

clone size: NA
J gene: TRBJ1-6
V gene: TRBV7-9
D gene: NA
CDR3 DNA: TGTGCCAGCAGCTTACAGGGTGGAACTAGTTCACCCCTCCACTTT
CDR3 protein: CASSLQGGTSSPLHF

clone size: NA
J gene: TRBJ2-2
V gene: TRBV7-9
D gene: TRBD1
CDR3 DNA: TGTGCCAGCAAGGGGGCCCAGAACACCGGGGAGCTGTTTTTT
CDR3 protein: CASKGAQNTGELFF

clone size: few
J gene: TRBJ1-1
V gene: TRBV18
D gene: NA
CDR3 DNA: TGTGCCAGCTCACCAGCGACAGGAGAAGCTTTCTTT
CDR3 protein: CASSPATGEAFF

clone size: NA
J gene: TRBJ2-1
V gene: TRBV28
D gene: NA
CDR3 DNA: TGTGCCAGCAGCATCGGACTGCCTAACTACAATGAGCAGTTCTTC
CDR3 protein: CASSIGLPNYNEQFF

clone size: NA
J gene: TRBJ2-1
V gene: TRBV5-1
D gene: NA
CDR3 DNA: TGCGCCAGCAGCTTGGGGCTAGTCAATGAGCAGTTCTTC
CDR3 protein: CASSLGLVNEQFF

clone size: NA
J gene: TRBJ2-2
V gene: TRBV18
D gene: NA
CDR3 DNA: TGTGCCAGCTCACCTTTCAGAAACACCGGGGAGCTGTTTTTT
CDR3 protein: CASSPFRNTGELFF

clone size: NA
J gene: TRBJ2-2
V gene: TRBV7-9
D gene: TRBD2
CDR3 DNA: TGTGCCAGCAGCCAGAGCGGGGTGAACACCGGGGAGCTGTTTTTT
CDR3 protein: CASSQSGVNTGELFF

clone size: few
J gene: TRBJ1-1
V gene: TRBV29-1
D gene: NA
CDR3 DNA: TGCAGCGTTGAGGGCAGGGAGAACACTGAAGCTTTCTTT
CDR3 protein: CSVEGRENTEAFF

clone size: NA
J gene: TRBJ2-7
V gene: TRBV7-9
D gene: NA
CDR3 DNA: TGTGCCAGCAGCCCCTCTCCGTTAGGAACCGAGCAGTACTTC
CDR3 protein: CASSPSPLGTEQYF

clone size: NA
J gene: TRBJ2-5
V gene: TRBV4-2
D gene: TRBD1
CDR3 DNA: TGTGCCAGCAGCCACGTGGGACAGGCAGAGACCCAGTACTTC
CDR3 protein: CASSHVGQAETQYF

clone size: NA
J gene: TRBJ2-1
V gene: TRBV19
D gene: TRBD2
CDR3 DNA: TGTGCCAGTAGTACGAGGACTAGCGTGGGGAATGAGCAGTTCTTC
CDR3 protein: CASSTRTSVGNEQFF

clone size: NA
J gene: TRBJ2-4
V gene: TRBV19
D gene: TRBD1
CDR3 DNA: TGTGCCAGTAGCATCCAGGGGGTGGGAGCCAAAAACATTCAGTACTTC
CDR3 protein: CASSIQGVGAKNIQYF

clone size: NA
J gene: TRBJ2-7
V gene: TRBV11-2
D gene: TRBD1
CDR3 DNA: TGTGCCAGCAGCGGATACAACAGGGGCCCGGAGCAGTACTTC
CDR3 protein: CASSGYNRGPEQYF

clone size: NA
J gene: TRBJ2-7
V gene: TRBV29-1
D gene: TRBD1
CDR3 DNA: TGCAGCGTTCTACAGGGGGCTACCATGCCTCTCGAGCAGTACTTC
CDR3 protein: CSVLQGATMPLEQYF